The 26 T cell receptor beta chains below come from one sample, sequenced in a study of sequential checkpoint blockade in melanoma. The protocol was immunoSEQ multiplex PCR, while the TCRdb copy is restricted to in-frame clones and leaves out a portion. The sample holds approximately 34,000 clones; almost 85% are singletons and the top ten take approximately 6%. Treatment noted: randomized to nivolumab then ipilimumab (arm A) or the reverse (arm B). The specimen comprised CD8+ T cells sorted from blood (inferred from file names), sampled from a patient given nivolumab and ipilimumab in sequence. These receptors were collected from a human donor with melanoma.

This chain links TRBV6-1 with TRBJ2-2; 7 positions match TRBD2. J gave up 1 base and V 1 base, and 6 bases lay outside the gene matches. This CDR3 comprises 17 residues. Germline loops: CDR1 MNHNS, CDR2 SASEGT. Written as DNA, the CDR3 is TGTGCCAGCAGTGAAGTTGAGGGCGGGGGGAACACCGGGGAGCTGTTTTTT. This translates into CASSEVEGGGNTGELFF.

The DNA of the CDR3 is TGTGCCAGCAGCGTAGGACTAGCGGGGTACAATGAGCAGTTCTTC. Residues: CASSVGLAGYNEQFF. This rearrangement joins TRBV9 to TRBJ2-1; 11 positions agree with TRBD2. The CDR3 loop spans 15 amino acids. Germline V gene data show CDR1 as SGDLS and CDR2 as YYNGEE. The V and J ends lost 0 bases and 4 bases, in that order; junction bases with no gene match: 0.

The chain recombines TRBV19 with TRBJ1-2, with D perhaps TRBD1 (5 bases). The germline gives CDR1 LNHDA, CDR2 SQIVND (reference sequence). This CDR3 is built from 15 residues. Between the trimmed V and J ends, which lost 5 bases and 2 bases, there was a span of 15 bases. For the CDR3, the DNA is TGTGCCAGTAGTCGAAGACAGCCGTCCAACTATGGCTACACCTTC. This codes for CASSRRQPSNYGYTF.

CDR3 DNA: TGTGCCAGCAGCTTGGAGGAGGGTTATAATTCACCCCTCCACTTT. As protein: CASSLEEGYNSPLHF. The chain has TRBV5-4 and TRBJ1-6, with no clear D. Germline-derived CDR1 and CDR2 are SGHNT and YYREEE (reference sequence). There are 15 residues in the CDR3. The ends were cut back, 0 bases at V and 4 bases at J, with 8 bases in the middle.

The rearrangement uses TRBV30 and TRBJ1-6, with unresolved D. The CDR3 sequence is 15 residues long. Trimming removed 0 bases at V and 9 bases at J, with 15 bases between. The V gene's germline CDR1 is GTSNPN and CDR2 SVGIG (reference sequence). The CDR3 here is CAWSVIGEEASPLHF. CDR3 coding DNA: TGTGCCTGGAGTGTGATAGGAGAGGAGGCTTCACCCCTCCACTTT.

The rearrangement links TRBV7-9 to TRBJ2-5; D gene ambiguous. Trimming took off 5 bases at V and 0 bases at J, with 13 bases between the two ends. In germline, CDR1 is SEHNR, CDR2 FQNEAQ (reference sequence). This CDR3 contains 15 residues. The CDR3 reads CASSPWAPYQETQYF. The DNA of the CDR3 is TGTGCCAGCAGCCCCTGGGCCCCGTACCAAGAGACCCAGTACTTC.

The chain joins TRBV11-2 to TRBJ2-2; 7 nucleotides match TRBD2. There are 12 residues in the CDR3. CDR1 is SGHAT, CDR2 FQNNGV, per germline. Trimming took 3 bases from V and 10 from J; bases not matched to a gene: 2. The CDR3 loop is CASSFGGVELFF. The CDR3 nucleotides are TGTGCCAGCAGCTTTGGGGGGGTGGAGCTGTTTTTT.

CDR3 loop: CSVETGSGLYGYTF. The CDR3 bases are TGCAGCGTTGAGACAGGGAGCGGACTCTATGGCTACACCTTC. The genes are TRBV29-1 and TRBJ1-2; 7 bases are a match to TRBD1. CDR3 length: 14 amino acids. After removal of 3 bases from V and 4 bases from J, the junction contained 8 bases not matched to a gene. The germline V gene has CDR1 SQVTM and CDR2 ANQGSEA.

The chain combines TRBV4-2 with TRBJ2-1; no clear D. The V end lost 4 bases, the J end lost 9 bases, and 10 bases lay between the germline ends. The germline CDR1 and CDR2 sequences are LGHNA and YNFKEQ. CDR3 size: 12 residues. The CDR3 DNA reads TGTGCCAGCAGCCCCGGGTCACGTGAGCAGTTCTTC. As protein: CASSPGSREQFF.

The CDR3 region has the DNA TGTGCCAGCAGTCCAAGGACTAGCGGCACAGATACGCAGTATTTT. Residues: CASSPRTSGTDTQYF. The chain links TRBV27 to TRBJ2-3; 9 nucleotides match TRBD2. CDR1 is MNHEY and CDR2 is SMNVEV in the germline V gene (reference sequence). The CDR3 has 15 residues. With 5 bases clipped from V and 1 base from J, the junction kept 4 bases outside the gene matches.

The rearrangement uses TRBV6-5 and TRBJ1-1, with unresolved D. This CDR3 region has 15 residues. The V gene lost 5 bases and the J gene lost 6 bases, with 19 bases spanning the gap. Germline V gene data show CDR1 as MNHEY and CDR2 as SVGAGI. The CDR3 DNA follows: TGTGCCAGCAGTCCCATGACTGCAGGAGCGGCTGAAGCTTTCTTT. Residues: CASSPMTAGAAEAFF.

The V and J genes are TRBV28 and TRBJ2-5; TRBD2 agrees at 7 bases. The end of the DNA fits TRBJ2-7 better, so the J call may be wrong. Germline V gene lookup returns CDR1 MDHEN and CDR2 SYDVKM. The CDR3 covers 14 residues. The CDR3 here is CASAPRRENYEQYF. The CDR3 DNA follows: TGTGCCAGCGCACCGCGGCGGGAGAACTACGAGCAGTACTTC.

The rearrangement links TRBV11-2 to TRBJ2-7, with 10 bases identical to TRBD1. The CDR3 length is 16 residues. CDR1 is SGHAT and CDR2 is FQNNGV in the germline V gene. V was clipped by 6 bases and J by 0 bases; unmatched bases: 8. In DNA form, the CDR3 reads TGTGCCAGCAGTAGAGTTGGGACAGGGGTCTCCTACGAGCAGTACTTC. It encodes CASSRVGTGVSYEQYF. Based on the CDR3 plus reference TRBV11-2 and TRBJ2-7, the full variable domain is EAGVAQSPRYKIIEKRQSVAFWCNPISGHATLYWYQQILGQGPKLLIQFQNNGVVDDSQLPKDRFSAERLKGVDSTLKIQPAKLEDSAVYLCASSRVGTGVSYEQYFGPGTRLTVT.

The chain recombines TRBV20-1 with TRBJ1-1, with D hard to call. Germline V gene lookup returns CDR1 DFQATT and CDR2 SNEGSKA (reference sequence). This CDR3 has 11 amino acids. The CDR3 is CKPAGFPEAFF. CDR3 sequence (DNA): TGCAAGCCAGCCGGGTTCCCTGAAGCTTTCTTT.

The chain has TRBV6-5 and TRBJ1-3; perhaps TRBD1 as D (5 bases). The ends were cut back, 0 bases at V and 2 bases at J, with 11 bases in the middle. Germline CDR1 is MNHEY and CDR2 is SVGAGI. This CDR3 has 16 residues. CDR3 in DNA: TGTGCCAGCAGTTACTCGGGGCCGTTCCCTGGAAACACCATATATTTT. Amino acid sequence: CASSYSGPFPGNTIYF.

The V and J genes are TRBV5-6 and TRBJ1-2, with 10 bases matching TRBD1. V shed 3 bases, J shed 1 base, and the junction held 9 bases outside the gene matches. The CDR3 totals 17 residues. Germline CDR1 reads SGHDT; CDR2 reads YYEEEE. CDR3 DNA: TGTGCCAGCAGCTCGCGGGACAGGGGATTCCATAACTATGGCTACACCTTC. Amino acid sequence: CASSSRDRGFHNYGYTF.

V usage is TRBV29-1 and J usage is TRBJ1-4; tentative D call: TRBD1 (5 bases). Germline V gives CDR1 SQVTM, CDR2 ANQGSEA. Trimming took 8 bases from V and 8 from J, leaving 33 bases between them. This CDR3 comprises 18 residues. CDR3 protein: CSTMEEGPGREGSEKLFF. In DNA, the CDR3 is TGCAGCACGATGGAGGAGGGCCCGGGACGAGAGGGTTCGGAAAAACTGTTTTTT.

V and J are TRBV7-9 and TRBJ2-7; 7 nucleotides agree with TRBD1. Per the germline V gene, CDR1 is SEHNR and CDR2 is FQNEAQ (reference sequence). The CDR3 runs to 13 residues. After removal of 2 bases from V and 3 bases from J, the junction contained 1 base not matched to a gene. This CDR3 reads CASSLRQGYEQYF. The CDR3 nucleotides read TGTGCCAGCAGCTTAAGACAGGGCTACGAGCAGTACTTC.

This clone was recorded once. The chain has TRBV6-5 and TRBJ2-1; a possible D gene is TRBD2 (6 bases). Looked up from germline, CDR1 is MNHEY and CDR2 is SVGAGI. The V gene lost 5 bases and the J gene lost 0 bases, with 8 bases spanning the gap. The CDR3 has 14 residues. CDR3 loop: CASSQAGSYNEQFF. For the CDR3, the DNA is TGTGCCAGCAGTCAAGCGGGCTCCTACAATGAGCAGTTCTTC.

This clone was seen once. The chain links TRBV7-9 to TRBJ2-5, with 9 positions matching TRBD1. Judging by the DNA end, TRBJ2-7 fits better; the J call may be wrong. The CDR3 totals 14 residues. CDR1 and CDR2 (germline): SEHNR, FQNEAQ (reference sequence). The CDR3 spells CASSSRDRDYEQYF. Here the CDR3 DNA reads TGTGCCAGCAGCTCCCGGGACAGGGATTACGAGCAGTACTTC.

V is TRBV6-1 and J is TRBJ1-1; weak D call: TRBD1 (5 bases). Germline V gene lookup returns CDR1 MNHNS and CDR2 SASEGT. Trimming took 2 bases from V and 0 from J, leaving 10 bases between them. The CDR3 extends over 15 amino acids. CDR3 sequence: CASSEQGFVNTEAFF. In DNA form, the CDR3 reads TGTGCCAGCAGTGAACAGGGTTTTGTGAACACTGAAGCTTTCTTT.

J is TRBJ2-1 and V is TRBV27, with 11 bases that match TRBD1. Germline loops: CDR1 MNHEY, CDR2 SMNVEV (reference sequence). The CDR3 is 14 amino acids. Unmatched junction bases numbered 6, after V lost 5 bases and J lost 9 bases. The CDR3 here is CASSLGQGVGEQFF. CDR3 DNA sequence: TGTGCCAGCAGTCTGGGACAGGGGGTTGGTGAGCAGTTCTTC.

The V call is TRBV11-2, the J call TRBJ2-7; perhaps TRBD1 as D (6 bases). Trimming removed 1 base at V and 3 bases at J, with 10 bases between. Germline V gene sequence: CDR1 SGHAT, CDR2 FQNNGV. This CDR3 is 14 amino acids long. The CDR3 protein is CASSLGAGVYEQYF. The CDR3 nucleotides read TGTGCCAGCAGCTTAGGTGCAGGGGTCTACGAGCAGTACTTC.

J is TRBJ2-2 and V is TRBV4-2; 7 bases fit TRBD1. This CDR3 contains 18 residues. Germline CDR1 is LGHNA and CDR2 is YNFKEQ. Trimming removed 5 bases from V and 1 base from J; junction bases left unmatched: 13. CDR3 DNA sequence: TGTGCCAGCAGCACCTACGGGACAGAGTTCCAGAACACCGGGGAGCTGTTTTTT. It encodes CASSTYGTEFQNTGELFF.

V and J are TRBV2 and TRBJ2-1, with D possibly TRBD2 on 7 matching bases. Germline lookup yields CDR1 SNHLY and CDR2 FYNNEI. The CDR3 spans 14 residues. With 8 bases removed from V and 2 bases from J, the gap between germline ends came to 13 bases. CDR3 coding DNA: TGTGCCAGCCCCACCGGGGGGCCCTACAATGAGCAGTTCTTC. As protein: CASPTGGPYNEQFF. Combining the CDR3 with reference TRBV2 and TRBJ2-1 gives the whole variable domain EPEVTQTPSHQVTQMGQEVILRCVPISNHLYFYWYRQILGQKVEFLVSFYNNEISEKSEIFDDQFSVERPDGSNFTLKIRSTKLEDSAMYFCASPTGGPYNEQFFGPGTRLTVL.

The J gene is TRBJ2-7, the V gene TRBV11-2; 8 bases map to TRBD1. V shed 5 bases, J shed 3 bases, and the junction held 12 bases outside the gene matches. This CDR3 comprises 16 residues. Germline assignment: CDR1 SGHAT and CDR2 FQNNGV. Here the CDR3 reads CASSRTSGTGIYEQYF. In nucleotides, the CDR3 is TGTGCCAGCAGCAGAACCTCCGGGACAGGAATCTACGAGCAGTACTTC.